This T cell receptor (beta chain) originates from a study of T-cell reconstitution after alpha-beta-depleted transplantation in children. General study findings and limits: Most T-cell counts and diversity one year after the transplant came from T cells that were newly produced. Day-60 TCRbeta diversity that was high in some patients was derived from surviving recipient T cells and thymic progenitors.

In this sample, this clonotype turned up a few times. Its antigen is currently unknown. Preparation of the TCRbeta library involved a method that used unique molecular identifiers. TCRdb reprocessed the PCR reads via MiXCR and lists one record per CDR3 protein. Of 200,000 to 250,000 distinct CDR3 sequences in the sample, around 9.2% were seen once. V lost 6 bases, J lost 5 bases, and 6 bases stayed unmatched. The germline V gene has CDR1 DFQATT and CDR2 SNEGSKA (reference sequence). The CDR3 runs 12 residues. This sequence originates from a male patient aged 2-15 years who had a stem cell transplant for acute myeloid leukemia, so the T cells may come from the graft donor. The sequencing used PBMCs, mostly from graft donor cells, collected 360 days after TCRalphabeta/CD19-depleted stem cell transplant. The chain joins TRBV20-1 to TRBJ1-1; 7 nucleotides agree with TRBD1. DNA of the CDR3: TGCAGTGCGACAGGGTTAAATACTGAAGCTTTCTTT. Translation gives CSATGLNTEAFF.